This is a list of T cell receptor beta chains from one sample in a study of blood T cell repertoires in COVID-19. TCRdb's table, derived via immunoSEQ multiplex PCR, lists solely in-frame clones and lacks some. The data contain approximately 300,000 clones, around four fifths of them singletons. The sample comprised peripheral blood. The receptor source for this set is a woman in her 50s with acute or convalescent COVID-19. Each CDR3 is given without its conserved first and last residue. D genes are given only for firm matches.

NA TRBV5-1 ASSTGPNEKLF
NA TRBV27 ASSLGQGGYEQY
TRBD2 TRBV7-2 ASSLAPLAGGTNEQF
NA TRBV2 ASSRGRETQY
NA TRBV7-2 ASSLHTTTGLDTQY
NA TRBV10-3 AISPGDRQPQH
NA TRBV5-6 ASSVSSSSYNEQF
NA TRBV19 ASMYYNEQF
NA TRBV3-1/TRBV3-2 ASSQADSPGELF
NA TRBV7-2 ASSPQTRGSGELF
TRBD1 TRBV5-1 ASSQTGQGYNEQF
NA TRBV3-1/TRBV3-2 ASSQDLATRHYNEQF
TRBD1 TRBV10-2 ASRGDSSNYGYT
NA TRBV6-6 ASSYSRGRGEKLF
TRBD1 TRBV7-9 ASTPGQFYEQY